Presented here are 23 T cell receptor beta chains from one specimen sequenced in a study of T-cell reconstitution after alpha-beta-depleted transplantation in children. TCRbeta library construction was performed incorporating unique molecular identifiers. Each CDR3 protein gets one entry after TCRdb re-called the PCR reads with MiXCR. The data show 440,000 or so distinct CDR3 sequences, 43% seen once. The specimen was PBMCs, collected before TCRalphabeta/CD19-depleted stem cell transplant. The receptors stem from a girl aged 2-10 years with aplastic anemia, due to receive a stem cell transplant.

This chain connects TRBV5-1 to TRBJ1-2; D is possibly TRBD1 (6 bases). V lost 0 bases and J 3 bases, leaving 12 bases between the germline ends. Germline assignment: CDR1 SGHRS and CDR2 YFSETQ. The CDR3 contains 15 residues. CDR3 sequence: CASSLDRDDHYGYTF. The CDR3, as DNA: TGCGCCAGCAGCTTGGACAGGGATGATCACTATGGCTACACCTTC.

The rearrangement joins TRBV6-1 to TRBJ2-1; 11 nucleotides agree with TRBD2. The V gene's germline CDR1 is MNHNS and CDR2 SASEGT. V lost 4 bases and J lost 12; bases outside the gene matches: 14. CDR3 size: 16 residues. The CDR3 DNA is TGTGCCAGCAGTGCAAAGGGACTAGCGGAACAGATAGGGCAGTTCTTC. It codes for CASSAKGLAEQIGQFF.

The chain is built from TRBV20-1 and TRBJ1-5, with D possibly TRBD1 on 5 matching bases. CDR3 length: 14 amino acids. The V end was cut by 1 base, the J end by 7 bases, with 14 bases between. CDR1 is DFQATT and CDR2 is SNEGSKA in the germline V gene (reference sequence). The CDR3 coding sequence is TGCAGTGCTAGAGTAGGGCAGGGATGGCAGCCCCAGCATTTT. Encoded protein: CSARVGQGWQPQHF.

The CDR3 sequence is CASSQETGGAIETQYF. The CDR3, as DNA: TGCGCCAGCAGCCAAGAAACGGGGGGGGCAATAGAGACCCAGTACTTC. The rearrangement joins TRBV4-1 to TRBJ2-5; 8 bases fit TRBD2. Germline CDR1 is MGHRA and CDR2 is YSYEKL. Trimming took 0 bases from V and 4 from J; bases not matched to a gene: 7. There are 16 residues in the CDR3.

The chain uses TRBV28 and TRBJ2-1; 7 nucleotides align to TRBD2. The germline gives CDR1 MDHEN, CDR2 SYDVKM. The CDR3 covers 18 residues. J gave up 7 bases and V 7 bases, and 22 bases lay outside the gene matches. This CDR3 is CASTLVSGDSYLKNEQFF. DNA for the CDR3: TGTGCCAGCACCCTAGTGAGCGGGGATTCCTACCTCAAGAATGAGCAGTTCTTC.

The rearrangement joins TRBV6-1 to TRBJ2-7; TRBD1 might be the D (6 bases). The CDR3 loop spans 13 amino acids. Germline lookup yields CDR1 MNHNS and CDR2 SASEGT. V was cut by 7 bases and J by 2 bases, with 12 bases left in between. The CDR3 DNA sequence: TGTGCCAGCAATCCAGGGGATACCTACGAGCAGTACTTC. This sequence encodes CASNPGDTYEQYF.

This chain links TRBV3-1 with TRBJ2-7; 7 nucleotides align to TRBD1. The junction had 6 bases not matched to a gene; V was cut back by 4 bases and J by 3 bases. This CDR3 is 14 amino acids long. Germline CDR1 LGHDT, CDR2 YNNKEL (reference sequence). CDR3 DNA: TGTGCCAGCAGCCTAGGGACAGTAAACTACGAGCAGTACTTC. The encoded protein is CASSLGTVNYEQYF.

This clonotype has at least ten counts. The chain joins TRBV14 to TRBJ1-1, with 12 bases lining up with TRBD1. CDR1 is SGHDN, CDR2 FVKESK, per germline. This CDR3 spans 15 amino acids. The J segment lost 10 bases and the V segment lost 4 bases, leaving 10 bases of the junction unmatched. CDR3 region: CASSRAGTGGRGAFF. CDR3 DNA: TGTGCCAGCAGCCGAGCCGGGACAGGGGGCCGGGGAGCTTTCTTT.

A few counts support this clonotype. The chain joins TRBV20-1 to TRBJ2-7, with 10 bases that match TRBD2. Germline V lookup: CDR1 DFQATT, CDR2 SNEGSKA (reference sequence). The CDR3 contains 11 residues. CDR3: CRALAGDEQYF. In DNA, the CDR3 is TGCAGGGCGCTAGCGGGAGACGAGCAGTACTTC.

This clonotype was found a few times. CDR3 sequence (DNA): TGTGCCAGCAGTTCAGGGGACATTAACTACGAGCAGTACTTC. This encodes CASSSGDINYEQYF. The V and J genes are TRBV28 and TRBJ2-7; possible D gene TRBD1, 6 bases. This CDR3 region has 14 residues. CDR1 and CDR2 (germline): MDHEN, SYDVKM. With 4 bases removed from V and 3 bases from J, the gap between germline ends came to 13 bases.

This clonotype appeared many times. J is TRBJ2-5 and V is TRBV7-8; TRBD2 aligns across 12 bases. This CDR3 has 16 residues. V was pared by 4 bases and J by 5 bases, with 8 bases of the junction left unmatched. Looked up from germline, CDR1 is SGHVS and CDR2 is FQNEAQ. The CDR3 sequence: CASSSRLAGDGETQYF. CDR3 bases: TGTGCCAGCAGCTCCCGACTAGCGGGAGACGGGGAGACCCAGTACTTC. Supplemented by reference TRBV7-8 and TRBJ2-5, the full variable domain reads GAGVSQSPRYKVAKRGQDVALRCDPISGHVSLFWYQQALGQGPEFLTYFQNEAQLDKSGLPSDRFFAERPEGSVSTLKIQRTQQEDSAVYLCASSSRLAGDGETQYFGPGTRLLVL.

The table lists this clonotype with many counts. The V and J genes are TRBV20-1 and TRBJ1-2; perhaps TRBD1 as D (5 bases). The CDR3 extends over 13 amino acids. Germline lookup yields CDR1 DFQATT and CDR2 SNEGSKA (reference sequence). The V and J ends lost 1 base and 7 bases respectively, with 13 bases between them. CDR3 DNA: TGCAGTGCTAGAGCCGGGGGGTGGAGTGGCTACACCTTC. It codes for CSARAGGWSGYTF.

The chain couples TRBV5-1 to TRBJ2-3; the match to TRBD2 covers 13 bases. The CDR3 is 16 amino acids. V shed 4 bases, J shed 5 bases, and the junction held 7 bases outside the gene matches. Germline CDR1 reads SGHRS; CDR2 reads YFSETQ. CDR3 loop: CASSEGLAGWGDTQYF. In nucleotides, the CDR3 is TGCGCCAGCAGCGAGGGACTAGCGGGATGGGGAGATACGCAGTATTTT.

There are many counts of this clonotype. The chain combines TRBV6-1 with TRBJ1-2, with no clear D. Trimming shortened V by 8 bases and J by 8 bases, and 18 bases separated the two germline ends. CDR1 MNHNS and CDR2 SASEGT come from the germline V gene. The CDR3 runs to 13 residues. The CDR3, as DNA: TGTGCCAGCCTTGCCCGGGAGTCTCCGGGCTACACCTTC. It is translated as CASLARESPGYTF.

The sample holds many counts of this clonotype. The chain uses TRBV3-1 and TRBJ2-3; D unresolved. Looked up from germline, CDR1 is LGHDT and CDR2 is YNNKEL (reference sequence). Trimming cost V 0 bases and J 3 bases, with 10 bases left between them. This CDR3 contains 15 residues. The CDR3 coding sequence is TGTGCCAGCAGCCAAGACCCCCATATGACAGATACGCAGTATTTT. Translated: CASSQDPHMTDTQYF.

This chain links TRBV28 with TRBJ2-7, with D perhaps given as TRBD1 or TRBD2 (5 bases each). CDR1 and CDR2 (germline): MDHEN, SYDVKM. This CDR3 is 15 amino acids long. The V end was cut by 5 bases, the J end by 3 bases, with 17 bases between. The DNA for the CDR3 is TGTGCCAGCAGTCCGTGGGACCGACCGGACTACGAGCAGTACTTC. It is translated as CASSPWDRPDYEQYF.

This clonotype was detected many times. The gene calls are TRBV5-1 and TRBJ2-7; 9 bases fit TRBD1. With V trimmed by 4 bases and J by 5 bases, 13 bases remained unmatched. This CDR3 has 16 amino acids. Germline CDR1 is SGHRS and CDR2 is YFSETQ. The CDR3 DNA reads as TGCGCCAGCAGCCAGGGGGGGACAGGGACCTACCACGAGCAGTACTTC. The encoded protein is CASSQGGTGTYHEQYF.

This clonotype was counted ten times or more. The V gene is TRBV11-2, the J gene TRBJ1-3; 7 nucleotides line up with TRBD1. CDR1 is SGHAT, CDR2 FQNNGV, per germline. This CDR3 region has 15 residues. Trimming took 7 bases from V and 4 from J; bases not matched to a gene: 10. CDR3 DNA sequence: TGTGCCAGCATATTTTCATTGACAGGGGGAAACACCATATATTTT. This encodes CASIFSLTGGNTIYF.

This chain uses TRBV5-1 with TRBJ2-3; D is possibly TRBD1 (6 bases). Trimming took 4 bases from V and 4 from J, leaving 13 bases between them. The CDR3 loop spans 14 amino acids. Looked up from germline, CDR1 is SGHRS and CDR2 is YFSETQ. The CDR3 nucleotides are TGCGCCAGCAGCCCGTTGACAGGCCCAGATACGCAGTATTTT. Encoded protein: CASSPLTGPDTQYF.

This clonotype was counted ten times or more. The V gene is TRBV15, the J gene TRBJ1-2; D remains unclear. The V end lost 2 bases, the J end lost 0 bases, and 7 bases lay between the germline ends. Germline V CDR1 and CDR2: LNHNV, YYDKDF (reference sequence). This CDR3 region has 14 residues. For the CDR3, the DNA is TGTGCCACCAGCAGACAAAGGACTAACTATGGCTACACCTTC. Residues: CATSRQRTNYGYTF. The variable domain in full, completed from reference TRBV15 and TRBJ1-2, reads DAMVIQNPRYQVTQFGKPVTLSCSQTLNHNVMYWYQQKSSQAPKLLFHYYDKDFNNEADTPDNFQSRRPNTSFCFLDIRSPGLGDTAMYLCATSRQRTNYGYTFGSGTRLTVV.

This clonotype was seen a handful of times. The V gene is TRBV7-9, the J gene TRBJ1-6; 7 bases fit TRBD1. Unmatched junction bases numbered 4, after V lost 3 bases and J lost 5 bases. The germline V gene encodes CDR1 SEHNR and CDR2 FQNEAQ (reference sequence). The CDR3 has 15 amino acids. The CDR3 DNA reads TGTGCCAGCAGCTTCGCGGGACAGAATAATTCACCCCTCCACTTT. This codes for CASSFAGQNNSPLHF.

This clonotype has a count of ten or more. The V gene is TRBV5-1, the J gene TRBJ2-1, with a tentative D call TRBD2 (6 bases). CDR3 size: 12 residues. Germline assignment: CDR1 SGHRS and CDR2 YFSETQ. V was clipped by 4 bases and J by 8 bases, with 10 bases between them. The CDR3 region is CASSESSDEQFF. DNA of the CDR3: TGCGCCAGCAGCGAGTCTAGCGATGAGCAGTTCTTC.

The J gene is TRBJ2-1, the V gene TRBV20-1; 9 bases align to TRBD1. V lost 3 bases and J lost 5; bases outside the gene matches: 11. This CDR3 has 16 residues. The germline V gene has CDR1 DFQATT and CDR2 SNEGSKA (reference sequence). This chain's CDR3 is CSASTPRGDRDNEQFF. CDR3 coding DNA: TGCAGTGCTAGCACCCCCAGAGGGGACAGGGACAATGAGCAGTTCTTC.